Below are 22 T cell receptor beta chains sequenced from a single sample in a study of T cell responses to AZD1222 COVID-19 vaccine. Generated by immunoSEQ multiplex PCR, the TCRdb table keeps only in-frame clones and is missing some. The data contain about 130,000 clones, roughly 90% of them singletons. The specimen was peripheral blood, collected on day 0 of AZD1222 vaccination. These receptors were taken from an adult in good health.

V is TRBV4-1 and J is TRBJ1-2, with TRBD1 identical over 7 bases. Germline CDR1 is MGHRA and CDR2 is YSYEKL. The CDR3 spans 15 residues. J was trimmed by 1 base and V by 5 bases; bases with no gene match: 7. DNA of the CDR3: TGCGCCAGCAGCACCGGGACAGCGAATAACTATGGCTACACCTTC. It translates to CASSTGTANNYGYTF.

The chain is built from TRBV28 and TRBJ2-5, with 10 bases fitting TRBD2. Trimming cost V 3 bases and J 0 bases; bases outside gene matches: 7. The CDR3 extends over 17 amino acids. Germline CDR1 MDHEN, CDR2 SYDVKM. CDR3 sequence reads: CASSFGTSDLYQETQYF. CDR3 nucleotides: TGTGCCAGCAGTTTCGGGACTAGCGACCTGTACCAAGAGACCCAGTACTTC.

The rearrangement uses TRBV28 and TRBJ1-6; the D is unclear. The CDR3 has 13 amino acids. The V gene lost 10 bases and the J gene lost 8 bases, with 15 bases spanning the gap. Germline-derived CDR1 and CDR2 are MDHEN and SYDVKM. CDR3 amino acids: CATIALRDSPLHF. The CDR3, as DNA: TGTGCCACTATTGCCTTACGGGATTCACCCCTCCACTTT.

CDR3 bases: TGTGCCACCAGCAGAGGACTGGGGACAGGAAACACTGAAGCTTTCTTT. It specifies CATSRGLGTGNTEAFF. This chain joins TRBV15 and TRBJ1-1; TRBD1 aligns across 8 bases. The CDR3 extends over 16 amino acids. Germline CDR1 and CDR2: LNHNV and YYDKDF (reference sequence). V shed 1 base, J shed 2 bases, and the junction held 6 bases outside the gene matches. Looking up the rest from reference TRBV15 and TRBJ1-1 gives the full variable domain: DAMVIQNPRYQVTQFGKPVTLSCSQTLNHNVMYWYQQKSSQAPKLLFHYYDKDFNNEADTPDNFQSRRPNTSFCFLDIRSPGLGDTAMYLCATSRGLGTGNTEAFFGQGTRLTVV.

The CDR3 sequence is CASNRRGGNTEAFF. The DNA for the CDR3 is TGTGCCAGCAACCGCAGGGGGGGGAACACTGAAGCTTTCTTT. The rearrangement uses TRBV9 and TRBJ1-1; 7 positions match TRBD1. Germline lookup yields CDR1 SGDLS and CDR2 YYNGEE. CDR3 length equals 14 residues. The trim removed 6 bases at V and 1 base at J, leaving 6 bases unmatched.

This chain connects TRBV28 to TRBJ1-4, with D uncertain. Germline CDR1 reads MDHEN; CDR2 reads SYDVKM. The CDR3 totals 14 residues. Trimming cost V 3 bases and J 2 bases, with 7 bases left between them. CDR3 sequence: CASSFIQTNEKLFF. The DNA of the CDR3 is TGTGCCAGCAGTTTTATCCAGACTAATGAAAAACTGTTTTTT.

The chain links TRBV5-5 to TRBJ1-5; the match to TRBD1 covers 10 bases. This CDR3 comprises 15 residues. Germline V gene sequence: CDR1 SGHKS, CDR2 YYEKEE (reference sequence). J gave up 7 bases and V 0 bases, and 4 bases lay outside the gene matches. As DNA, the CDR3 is TGTGCCAGCAGCTTGGTGGGACAGGGGATGCAGCCCCAGCATTTT. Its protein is CASSLVGQGMQPQHF.

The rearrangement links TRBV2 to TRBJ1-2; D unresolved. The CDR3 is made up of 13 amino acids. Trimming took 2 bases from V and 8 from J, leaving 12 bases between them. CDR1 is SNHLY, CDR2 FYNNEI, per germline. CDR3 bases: TGTGCCAGCAGTGAAAAGGTTGAGGGAGGCTACACCTTC. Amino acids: CASSEKVEGGYTF.

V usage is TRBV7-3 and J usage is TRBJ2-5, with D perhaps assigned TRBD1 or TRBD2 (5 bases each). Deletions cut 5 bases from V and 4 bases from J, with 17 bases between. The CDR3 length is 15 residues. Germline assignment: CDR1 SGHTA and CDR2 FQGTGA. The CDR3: CASSRTEGPGETQYF. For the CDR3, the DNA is TGTGCCAGCAGCCGCACCGAGGGGCCGGGAGAGACCCAGTACTTC.

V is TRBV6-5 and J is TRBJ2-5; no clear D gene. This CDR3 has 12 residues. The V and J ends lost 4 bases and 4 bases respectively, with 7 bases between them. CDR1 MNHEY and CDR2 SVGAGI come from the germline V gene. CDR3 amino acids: CASSSGRETQYF. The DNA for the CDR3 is TGTGCCAGCAGTTCCGGCCGAGAGACCCAGTACTTC.

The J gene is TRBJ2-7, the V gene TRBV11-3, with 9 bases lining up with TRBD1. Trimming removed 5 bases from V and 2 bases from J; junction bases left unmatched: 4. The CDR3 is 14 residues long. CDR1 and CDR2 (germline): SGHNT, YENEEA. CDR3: CASSAGTGTYEQYF. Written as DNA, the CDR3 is TGTGCCAGCAGCGCCGGGACAGGGACCTACGAGCAGTACTTC.

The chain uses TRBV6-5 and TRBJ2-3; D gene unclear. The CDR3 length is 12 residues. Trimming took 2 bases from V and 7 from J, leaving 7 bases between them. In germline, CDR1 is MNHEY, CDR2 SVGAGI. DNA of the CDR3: TGTGCCAGCAGTTACGACGATTATACGCAGTATTTT. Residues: CASSYDDYTQYF.

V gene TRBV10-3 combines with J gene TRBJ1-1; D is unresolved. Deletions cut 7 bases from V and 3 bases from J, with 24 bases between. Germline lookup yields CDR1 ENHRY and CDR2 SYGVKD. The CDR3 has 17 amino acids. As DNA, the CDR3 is TGTGCCATCATGGGTCCGAAACCACCTGGCGGGTACACTGAAGCTTTCTTT. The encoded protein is CAIMGPKPPGGYTEAFF.

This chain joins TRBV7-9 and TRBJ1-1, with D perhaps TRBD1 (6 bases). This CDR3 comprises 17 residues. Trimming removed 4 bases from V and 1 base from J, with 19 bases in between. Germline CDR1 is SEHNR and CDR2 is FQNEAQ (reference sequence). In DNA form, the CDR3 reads TGTGCCAGCAGCTGGGGATGGACAGCGGGCGAGAACACTGAAGCTTTCTTT. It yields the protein CASSWGWTAGENTEAFF.

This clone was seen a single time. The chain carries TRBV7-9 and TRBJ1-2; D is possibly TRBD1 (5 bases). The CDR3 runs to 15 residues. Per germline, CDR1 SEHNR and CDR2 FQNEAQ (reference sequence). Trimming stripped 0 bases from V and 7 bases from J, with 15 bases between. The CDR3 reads CASSLARGGPGGYTF. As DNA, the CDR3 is TGTGCCAGCAGCTTAGCGCGTGGGGGTCCGGGTGGCTACACCTTC.

As DNA, the CDR3 is TGTGCCAGCAGCCAAGTACCCGGGAATAGCAATCAGCCCCAGCATTTT. It encodes CASSQVPGNSNQPQHF. The rearrangement links TRBV4-2 to TRBJ1-5; D uncertain. Germline V gene lookup returns CDR1 LGHNA and CDR2 YNFKEQ. CDR3 length: 16 amino acids. Between the trimmed V and J ends, which lost 1 base and 0 bases, there was a span of 10 bases.

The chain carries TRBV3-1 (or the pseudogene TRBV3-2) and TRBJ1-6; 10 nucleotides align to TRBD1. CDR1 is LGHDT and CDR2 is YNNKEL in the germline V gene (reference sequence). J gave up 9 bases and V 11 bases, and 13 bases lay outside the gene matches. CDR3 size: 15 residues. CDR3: CAAAPGGTGVSPLHF. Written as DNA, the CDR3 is TGTGCCGCAGCACCCGGGGGGACAGGGGTTTCACCCCTCCACTTT.

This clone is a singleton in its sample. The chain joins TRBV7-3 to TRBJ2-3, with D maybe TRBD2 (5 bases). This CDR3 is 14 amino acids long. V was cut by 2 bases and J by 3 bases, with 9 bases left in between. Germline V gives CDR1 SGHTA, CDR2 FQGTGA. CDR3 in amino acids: CASSLGPGTDTQYF. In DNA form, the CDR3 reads TGTGCCAGCAGCTTAGGTCCGGGGACAGATACGCAGTATTTT.

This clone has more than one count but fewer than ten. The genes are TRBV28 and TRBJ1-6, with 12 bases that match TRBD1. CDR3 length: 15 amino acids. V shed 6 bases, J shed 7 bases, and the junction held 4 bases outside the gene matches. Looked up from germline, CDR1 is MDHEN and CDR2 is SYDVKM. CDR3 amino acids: CASRGDRGQNSPLHF. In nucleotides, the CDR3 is TGTGCCAGCAGGGGGGACAGGGGGCAAAATTCACCCCTCCACTTT. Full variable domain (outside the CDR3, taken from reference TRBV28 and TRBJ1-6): DVKVTQSSRYLVKRTGEKVFLECVQDMDHENMFWYRQDPGLGLRLIYFSYDVKMKEKGDIPEGYSVSREKKERFSLILESASTNQTSMYLCASRGDRGQNSPLHFGNGTRLTVT.

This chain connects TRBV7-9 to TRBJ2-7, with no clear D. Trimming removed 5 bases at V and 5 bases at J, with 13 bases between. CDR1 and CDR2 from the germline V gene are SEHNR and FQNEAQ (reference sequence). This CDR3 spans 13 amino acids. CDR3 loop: CASSPLDLHEQYF. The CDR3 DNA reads TGTGCCAGCAGCCCCCTGGACCTGCACGAGCAGTACTTC.

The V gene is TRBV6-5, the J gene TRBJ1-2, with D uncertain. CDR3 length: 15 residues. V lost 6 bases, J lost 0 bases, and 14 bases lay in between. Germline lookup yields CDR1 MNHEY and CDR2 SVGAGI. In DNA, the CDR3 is TGTGCCAGCAGGCCTGAGTTTCTAGCTAACTATGGCTACACCTTC. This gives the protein CASRPEFLANYGYTF.

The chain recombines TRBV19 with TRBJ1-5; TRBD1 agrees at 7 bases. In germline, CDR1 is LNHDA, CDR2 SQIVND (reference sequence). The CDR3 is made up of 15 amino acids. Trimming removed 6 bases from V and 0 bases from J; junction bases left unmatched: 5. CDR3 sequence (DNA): TGTGCCAGTAGCACAGGGGTGATTAGCAATCAGCCCCAGCATTTT. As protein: CASSTGVISNQPQHF.